Shown below are 8 T cell receptor beta chains from a single sample sequenced in a study of identical twins. Each CDR3 protein gets one entry after TCRdb re-called the 5' RACE reads with MiXCR. This sample carries around 670,000 distinct CDR3 sequences, around 6% of them seen once, and the ten largest clones take 1.5% to 2%. The sequenced sample consisted of naive T cells sorted from blood. These receptors came from a young man in good health.

This clonotype was recorded a few times. The chain uses TRBV27 and TRBJ2-7; D may be TRBD1 (5 bases). CDR3 length equals 16 residues. Germline V gene data show CDR1 as MNHEY and CDR2 as SMNVEV (reference sequence). V was clipped by 3 bases and J by 4 bases, with 19 bases between them. CDR3 DNA sequence: TGTGCCAGCAGTTTGCTGGCGTCAGGGATAAGTTACGAGCAGTACTTC. It translates to CASSLLASGISYEQYF.

This chain uses TRBV20-1 with TRBJ2-2, with D perhaps given as TRBD1 or TRBD2 (5 bases each). Germline V CDR1 and CDR2: DFQATT, SNEGSKA (reference sequence). This CDR3 region has 13 residues. Deletions cut 4 bases from V and 6 bases from J, with 12 bases between. The CDR3 reads CSAMGLAAGELFF. The DNA for the CDR3 is TGCAGTGCTATGGGGCTAGCCGCCGGGGAGCTGTTTTTT.

DNA of the CDR3: TGTGCCAGCAGCTTAGATGTGGGGACCGTGATAAACACCGGGGAGCTGTTTTTT. Its protein product is CASSLDVGTVINTGELFF. The chain has TRBV11-2 and TRBJ2-2; TRBD1 or TRBD2 may be the D gene (5 bases each). The CDR3 runs 18 residues. Germline V gene lookup returns CDR1 SGHAT and CDR2 FQNNGV. V lost 0 bases, J lost 2 bases, and 16 bases lay in between. Full variable domain (missing parts from reference TRBV11-2 and TRBJ2-2): EAGVAQSPRYKIIEKRQSVAFWCNPISGHATLYWYQQILGQGPKLLIQFQNNGVVDDSQLPKDRFSAERLKGVDSTLKIQPAKLEDSAVYLCASSLDVGTVINTGELFFGEGSRLTVL.

At least ten counts were recorded for this clonotype. The chain is built from TRBV15 and TRBJ2-3, with D uncertain. The V and J ends lost 3 bases and 0 bases respectively, with 13 bases between them. The CDR3 totals 16 residues. Germline CDR1 reads LNHNV; CDR2 reads YYDKDF (reference sequence). CDR3 bases: TGTGCCACCAGCAGGCTCATGCATACAAGCACAGATACGCAGTATTTT. This codes for CATSRLMHTSTDTQYF.

The V call is TRBV29-1, the J call TRBJ2-2; D assignment may be TRBD1 or TRBD2 (5 bases each). Trimming stripped 4 bases from V and 3 bases from J, with 12 bases between. The CDR3 extends over 14 amino acids. The V gene's germline CDR1 is SQVTM and CDR2 ANQGSEA. The CDR3 DNA reads TGCAGCGTTGTCCTGCAGGGACACACCGGGGAGCTGTTTTTT. Translated: CSVVLQGHTGELFF.

This clonotype was seen repeatedly, ten times or more. The CDR3 spells CASSSRTSGTGELFF. CDR3 coding DNA: TGCGCCAGCAGCTCCCGGACTAGCGGAACCGGGGAGCTGTTTTTT. This chain connects TRBV5-1 to TRBJ2-2; 10 bases are shared with TRBD2. CDR1 SGHRS and CDR2 YFSETQ come from the germline V gene. The junction had 4 bases not matched to a gene; V was cut back by 3 bases and J by 5 bases. There are 15 residues in the CDR3.

This clonotype was observed a few times. The V call is TRBV6-1, the J call TRBJ2-3; D remains ambiguous. V dropped 7 bases and J dropped 4 bases, with 12 bases sitting between them. The V gene's germline CDR1 is MNHNS and CDR2 SASEGT. CDR3 length: 13 amino acids. The CDR3 region is CASNAGGPDTQYF. DNA of the CDR3: TGTGCCAGCAACGCAGGTGGGCCAGATACGCAGTATTTT.

The chain recombines TRBV12-3 or TRBV12-4 with TRBJ1-5; D unclear. This CDR3 spans 12 amino acids. V lost 8 bases to trimming and J lost 4 bases, with 9 bases between them. CDR3 loop: CASSALNQPQHF. The CDR3, as DNA: TGTGCCAGCTCAGCGTTGAATCAGCCCCAGCATTTT.